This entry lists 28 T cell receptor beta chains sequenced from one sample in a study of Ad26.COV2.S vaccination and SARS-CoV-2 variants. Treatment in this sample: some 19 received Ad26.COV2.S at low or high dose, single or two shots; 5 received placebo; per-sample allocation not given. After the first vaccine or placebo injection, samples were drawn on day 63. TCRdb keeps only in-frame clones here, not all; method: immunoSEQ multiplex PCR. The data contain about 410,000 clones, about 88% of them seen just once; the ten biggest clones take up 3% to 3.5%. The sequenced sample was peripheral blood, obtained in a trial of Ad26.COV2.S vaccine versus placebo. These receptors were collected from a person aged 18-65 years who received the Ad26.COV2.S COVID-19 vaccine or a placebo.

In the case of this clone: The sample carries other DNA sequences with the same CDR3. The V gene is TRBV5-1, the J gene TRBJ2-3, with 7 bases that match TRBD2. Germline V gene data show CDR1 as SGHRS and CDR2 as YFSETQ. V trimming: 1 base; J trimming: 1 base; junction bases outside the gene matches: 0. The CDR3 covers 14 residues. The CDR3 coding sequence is TGCGCCAGCAGCTTGAGCGGGGGCACAGATACGCAGTATTTT. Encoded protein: CASSLSGGTDTQYF. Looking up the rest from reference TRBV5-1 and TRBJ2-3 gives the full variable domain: KAGVTQTPRYLIKTRGQQVTLSCSPISGHRSVSWYQQTPGQGLQFLFEYFSETQRNKGNFPGRFSGRQFSNSRSEMNVSTLELGDSALYLCASSLSGGTDTQYFGPGTRLTVL.

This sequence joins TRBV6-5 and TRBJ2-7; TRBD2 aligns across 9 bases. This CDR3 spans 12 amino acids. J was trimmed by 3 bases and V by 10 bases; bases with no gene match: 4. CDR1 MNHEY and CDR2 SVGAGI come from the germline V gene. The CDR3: CATGTSSYEQYF. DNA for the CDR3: TGTGCCACCGGGACTAGCAGCTACGAGCAGTACTTC.

The CDR3 nucleotides read TGTGCCAGCAGTTTAGGCCCACAGGGTATAGGCCAGCCCCAGCATTTT. Amino acid sequence: CASSLGPQGIGQPQHF. The gene calls are TRBV27 and TRBJ1-5; tentatively, D is TRBD1 (6 bases). Germline assignment: CDR1 MNHEY and CDR2 SMNVEV (reference sequence). Trimming pared 2 bases from V and 7 bases from J, leaving 18 bases between. This CDR3 is built from 16 residues.

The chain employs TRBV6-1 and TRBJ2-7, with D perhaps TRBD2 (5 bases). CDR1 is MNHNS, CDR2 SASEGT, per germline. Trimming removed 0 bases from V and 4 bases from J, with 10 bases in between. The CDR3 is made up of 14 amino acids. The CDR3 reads CASSEALRGYEQYF. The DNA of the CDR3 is TGTGCCAGCAGTGAAGCGCTTCGGGGTTACGAGCAGTACTTC.

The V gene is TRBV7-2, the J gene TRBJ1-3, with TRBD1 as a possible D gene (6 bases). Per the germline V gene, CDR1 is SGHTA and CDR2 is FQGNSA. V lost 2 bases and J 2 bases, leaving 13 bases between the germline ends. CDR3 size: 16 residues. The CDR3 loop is CASSLTGIHPGNTIYF. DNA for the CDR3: TGTGCCAGCAGCTTAACAGGGATTCACCCTGGAAACACCATATATTTT.

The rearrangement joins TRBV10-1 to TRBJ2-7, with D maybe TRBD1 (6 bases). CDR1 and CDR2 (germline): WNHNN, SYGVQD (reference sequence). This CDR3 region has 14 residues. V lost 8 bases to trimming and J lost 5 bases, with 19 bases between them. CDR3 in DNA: TGCGCCAGCTCCCGTGGGGCAGGGGCCCACGAGCAGTACTTC. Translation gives CASSRGAGAHEQYF.

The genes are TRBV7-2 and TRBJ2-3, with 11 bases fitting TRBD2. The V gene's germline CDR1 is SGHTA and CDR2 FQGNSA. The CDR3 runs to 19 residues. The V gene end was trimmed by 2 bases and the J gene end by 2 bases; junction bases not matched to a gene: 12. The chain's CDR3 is CASSLRIAGGRIYTDTQYF. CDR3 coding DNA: TGTGCCAGCAGCTTACGTATAGCGGGGGGGCGGATCTACACAGATACGCAGTATTTT.

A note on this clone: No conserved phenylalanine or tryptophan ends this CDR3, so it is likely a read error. CDR3 DNA: TGTGCCAGCACCGAACATAGGAGCGGGGCCGGGGGTTACGAGCAGTACCTC. Amino acids: CASTEHRSGAGGYEQYL. The chain has TRBV2 and TRBJ2-7; TRBD2 matches at 7 bases. The CDR3 has 17 amino acids. Per germline, CDR1 SNHLY and CDR2 FYNNEI. Trimming at V came to 7 bases and at J to 4 bases, leaving 19 bases not matched to a gene.

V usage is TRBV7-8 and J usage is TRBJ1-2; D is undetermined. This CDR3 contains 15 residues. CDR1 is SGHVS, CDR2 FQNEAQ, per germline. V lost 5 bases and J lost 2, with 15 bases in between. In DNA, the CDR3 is TGTGCCAGCAGCCCAGAAACGCACAGAAACTATGGCTACACCTTC. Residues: CASSPETHRNYGYTF.

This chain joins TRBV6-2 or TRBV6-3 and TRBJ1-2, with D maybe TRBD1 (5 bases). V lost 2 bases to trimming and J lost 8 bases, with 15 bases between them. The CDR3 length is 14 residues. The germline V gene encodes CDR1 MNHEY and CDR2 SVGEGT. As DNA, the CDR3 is TGTGCCAGCAGTTACGAGGGACCGAGCACGGGCTACACCTTC. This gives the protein CASSYEGPSTGYTF.

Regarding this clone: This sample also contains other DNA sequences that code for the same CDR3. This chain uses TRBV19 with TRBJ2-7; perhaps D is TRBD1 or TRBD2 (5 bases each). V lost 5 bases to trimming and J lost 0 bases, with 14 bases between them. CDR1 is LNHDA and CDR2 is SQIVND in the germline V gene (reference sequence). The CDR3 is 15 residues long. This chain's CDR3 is CASSSRDGSSYEQYF. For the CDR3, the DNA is TGTGCCAGTAGTTCCCGGGACGGAAGCTCCTACGAGCAGTACTTC.

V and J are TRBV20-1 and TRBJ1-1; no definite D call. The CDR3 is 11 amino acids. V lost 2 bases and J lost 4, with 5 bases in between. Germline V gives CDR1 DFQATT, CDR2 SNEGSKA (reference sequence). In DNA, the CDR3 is TGCAGTGCTAGATCGCTCACTGAAGCTTTCTTT. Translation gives CSARSLTEAFF.

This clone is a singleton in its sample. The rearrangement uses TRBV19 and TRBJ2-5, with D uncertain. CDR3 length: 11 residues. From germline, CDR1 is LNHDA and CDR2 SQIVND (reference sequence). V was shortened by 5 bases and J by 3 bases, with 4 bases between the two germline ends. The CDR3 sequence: CASSSKETQYF. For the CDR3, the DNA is TGTGCCAGTAGTTCAAAAGAGACCCAGTACTTC.

CDR3 DNA sequence: TGTGCCTACACGACAGGGGTTAACTATGGCTACACCTTC. Its protein product is CAYTTGVNYGYTF. The chain has TRBV30 and TRBJ1-2; 8 bases agree with TRBD1. Trimming removed 7 bases from V and 1 base from J; junction bases left unmatched: 5. This CDR3 has 13 residues. Germline V lookup: CDR1 GTSNPN, CDR2 SVGIG (reference sequence).

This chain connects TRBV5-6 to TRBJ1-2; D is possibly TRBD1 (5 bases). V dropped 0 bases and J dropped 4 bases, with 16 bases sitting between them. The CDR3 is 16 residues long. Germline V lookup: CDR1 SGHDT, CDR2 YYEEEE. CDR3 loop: CASSLDGFGQPYGYTF. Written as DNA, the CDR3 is TGTGCCAGCAGCTTGGACGGTTTTGGACAACCCTATGGCTACACCTTC.

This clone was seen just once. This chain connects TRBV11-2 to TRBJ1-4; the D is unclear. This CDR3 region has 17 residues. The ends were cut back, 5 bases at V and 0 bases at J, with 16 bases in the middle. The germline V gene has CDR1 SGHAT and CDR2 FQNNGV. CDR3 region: CASSPSYDITTNEKLFF. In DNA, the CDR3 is TGTGCCAGCAGCCCGTCCTACGACATCACAACTAATGAAAAACTGTTTTTT.

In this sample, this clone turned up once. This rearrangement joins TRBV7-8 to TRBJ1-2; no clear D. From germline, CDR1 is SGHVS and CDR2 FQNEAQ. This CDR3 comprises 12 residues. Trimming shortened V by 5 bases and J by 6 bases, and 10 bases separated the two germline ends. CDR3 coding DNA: TGTGCCAGCAGCCCGGGCGTGGATGGCTACACCTTC. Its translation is CASSPGVDGYTF.

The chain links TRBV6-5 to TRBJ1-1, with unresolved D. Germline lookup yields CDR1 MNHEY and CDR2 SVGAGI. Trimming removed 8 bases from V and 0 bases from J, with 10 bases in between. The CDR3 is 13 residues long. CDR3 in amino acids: CASGTYLNTEAFF. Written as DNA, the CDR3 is TGTGCCAGCGGTACGTACTTGAACACTGAAGCTTTCTTT.

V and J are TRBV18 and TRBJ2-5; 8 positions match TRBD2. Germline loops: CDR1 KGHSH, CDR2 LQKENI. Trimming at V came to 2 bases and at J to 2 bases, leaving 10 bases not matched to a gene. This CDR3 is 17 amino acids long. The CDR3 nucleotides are TGTGCCAGCTCACCAGACCAAGCGGGGGCCTCTCAAGAGACCCAGTACTTC. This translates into CASSPDQAGASQETQYF.

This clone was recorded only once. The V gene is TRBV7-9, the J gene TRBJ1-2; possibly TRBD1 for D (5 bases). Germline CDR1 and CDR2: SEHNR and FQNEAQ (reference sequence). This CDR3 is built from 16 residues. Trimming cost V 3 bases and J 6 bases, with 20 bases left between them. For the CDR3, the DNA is TGTGCCAGCAGCTTCCACCGGGGGGGGTCATCTGATGGCTACACCTTC. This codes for CASSFHRGGSSDGYTF. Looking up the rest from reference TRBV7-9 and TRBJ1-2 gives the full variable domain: DTGVSQNPRHKITKRGQNVTFRCDPISEHNRLYWYRQTLGQGPEFLTYFQNEAQLEKSRLLSDRFSAERPKGSFSTLEIQRTEQGDSAMYLCASSFHRGGSSDGYTFGSGTRLTVV.

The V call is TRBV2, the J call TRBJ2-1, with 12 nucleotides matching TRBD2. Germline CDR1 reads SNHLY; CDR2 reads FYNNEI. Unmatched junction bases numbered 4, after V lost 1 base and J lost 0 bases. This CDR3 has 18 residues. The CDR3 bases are TGTGCCAGCAGTGAAGGTCTAGCGGGGGGGCCCTCCTACAATGAGCAGTTCTTC. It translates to CASSEGLAGGPSYNEQFF.

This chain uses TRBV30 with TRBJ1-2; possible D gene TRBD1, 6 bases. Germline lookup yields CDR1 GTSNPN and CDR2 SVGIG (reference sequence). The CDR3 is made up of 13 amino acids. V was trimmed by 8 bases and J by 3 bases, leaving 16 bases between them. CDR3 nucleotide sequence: TGTGCCAGATACGGGGGCGCCGACTATGGCTACACCTTC. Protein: CARYGGADYGYTF.

CDR3 in amino acids: CAIAEHQETQYF. CDR3 sequence (DNA): TGTGCCATCGCGGAACATCAAGAGACCCAGTACTTC. V and J are TRBV10-3 and TRBJ2-5; the D is unclear. Germline CDR1 reads ENHRY; CDR2 reads SYGVKD. V lost 8 bases to trimming and J lost 2 bases, with 9 bases between them. This CDR3 has 12 residues.

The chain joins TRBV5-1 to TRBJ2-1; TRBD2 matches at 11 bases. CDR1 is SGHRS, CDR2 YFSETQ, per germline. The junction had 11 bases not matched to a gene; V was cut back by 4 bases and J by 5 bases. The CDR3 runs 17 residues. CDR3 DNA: TGCGCCAGCAGCCAGTATCCGGGACTAGCGGCTAACAATGAGCAGTTCTTC. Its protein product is CASSQYPGLAANNEQFF.

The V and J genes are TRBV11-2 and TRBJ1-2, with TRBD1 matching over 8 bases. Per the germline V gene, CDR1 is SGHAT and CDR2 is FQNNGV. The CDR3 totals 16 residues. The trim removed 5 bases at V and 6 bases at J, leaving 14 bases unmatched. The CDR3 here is CASSRGFSRGLDGYTF. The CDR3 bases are TGTGCCAGCAGCCGAGGGTTTTCCAGGGGGCTTGATGGCTACACCTTC.

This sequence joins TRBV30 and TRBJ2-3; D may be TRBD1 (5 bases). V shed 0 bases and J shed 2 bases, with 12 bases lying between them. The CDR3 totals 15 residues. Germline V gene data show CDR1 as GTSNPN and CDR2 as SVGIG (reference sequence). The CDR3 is CAWSVNRRPTDTQYF. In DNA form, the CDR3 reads TGTGCCTGGAGTGTAAACAGGCGGCCCACAGATACGCAGTATTTT.

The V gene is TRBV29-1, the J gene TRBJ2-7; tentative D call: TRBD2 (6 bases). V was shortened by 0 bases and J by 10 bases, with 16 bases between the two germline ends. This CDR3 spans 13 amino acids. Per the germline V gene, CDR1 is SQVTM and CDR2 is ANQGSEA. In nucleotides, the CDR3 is TGCAGCGTTGAAGATCGAGTTGCGGGGAGACAGTACTTC. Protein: CSVEDRVAGRQYF.

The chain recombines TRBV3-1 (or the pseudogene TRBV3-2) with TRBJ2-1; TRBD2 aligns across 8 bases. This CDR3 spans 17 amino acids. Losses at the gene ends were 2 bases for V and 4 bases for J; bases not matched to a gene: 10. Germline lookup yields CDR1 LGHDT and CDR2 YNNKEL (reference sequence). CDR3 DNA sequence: TGTGCCAGCAGCCAATTCCCCGGGACTAGGGAGTACAATGAGCAGTTCTTC. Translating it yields CASSQFPGTREYNEQFF.